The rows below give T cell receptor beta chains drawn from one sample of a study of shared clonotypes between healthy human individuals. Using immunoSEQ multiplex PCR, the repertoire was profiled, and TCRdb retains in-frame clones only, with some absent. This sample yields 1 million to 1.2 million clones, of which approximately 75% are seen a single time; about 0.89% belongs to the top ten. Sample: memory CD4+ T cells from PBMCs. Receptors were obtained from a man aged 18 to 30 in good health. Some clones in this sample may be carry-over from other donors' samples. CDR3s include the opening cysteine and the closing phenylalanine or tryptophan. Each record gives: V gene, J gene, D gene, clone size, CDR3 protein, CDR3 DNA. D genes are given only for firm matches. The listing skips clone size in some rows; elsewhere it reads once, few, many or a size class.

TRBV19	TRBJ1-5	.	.	CASSMQGGHINQPQHF	TGTGCCAGTAGTATGCAGGGAGGGCATATTAATCAGCCCCAGCATTTT
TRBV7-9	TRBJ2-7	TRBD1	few	CASSLVGTVFYEQYF	TGTGCCAGCAGCTTAGTTGGGACAGTCTTCTACGAGCAGTACTTC
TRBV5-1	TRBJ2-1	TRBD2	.	CASSLVAGGSYNEQFF	TGCGCCAGCAGCTTGGTAGCGGGAGGCTCCTACAATGAGCAGTTCTTC
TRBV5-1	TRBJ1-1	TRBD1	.	CASYGTGNTEAFF	TGCGCCAGCTATGGGACAGGGAACACTGAAGCTTTCTTT
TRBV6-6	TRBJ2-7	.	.	CASRRQLSYEQYF	TGTGCCAGCAGAAGGCAGTTATCCTACGAGCAGTACTTC
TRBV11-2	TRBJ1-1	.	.	CASSLESGSLEAFF	TGTGCCAGCAGCTTAGAGAGTGGCTCCCTTGAAGCTTTCTTT
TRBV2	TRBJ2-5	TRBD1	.	CASRSDRAQETQYF	TGTGCCAGCAGATCCGACAGGGCCCAAGAGACCCAGTACTTC
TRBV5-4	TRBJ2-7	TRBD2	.	CASSWAAGTRNEQYF	TGTGCCAGCAGCTGGGCCGCCGGGACTAGAAACGAGCAGTACTTC
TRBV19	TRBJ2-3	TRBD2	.	CASSPGLGSVDTQYF	TGTGCCAGTAGTCCCGGACTAGGTTCGGTCGATACGCAGTATTTT
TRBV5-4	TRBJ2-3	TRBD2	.	CASSRYTSGRRSTDTQYF	TGTGCCAGCAGCCGATACACTAGCGGGAGACGGAGCACAGATACGCAGTATTTT
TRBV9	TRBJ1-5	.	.	CASSVGSSNQPQHF	TGTGCCAGCAGCGTAGGCAGTAGCAATCAGCCCCAGCATTTT
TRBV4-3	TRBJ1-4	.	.	CASSQDLGRSARNEKLFF	TGCGCCAGCAGCCAAGATCTGGGACGGAGCGCCCGGAATGAAAAACTGTTTTTT
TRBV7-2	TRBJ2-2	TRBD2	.	CASSFGLANAGELFF	TGTGCCAGCAGCTTCGGACTAGCGAATGCCGGGGAGCTGTTTTTT
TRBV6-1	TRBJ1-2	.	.	CASSGRGYYGYTF	TGTGCCAGCAGTGGCAGGGGATACTATGGCTACACCTTC
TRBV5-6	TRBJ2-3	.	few	CASSQRITGSGTDTQYF	TGTGCCAGCAGCCAACGAATCACAGGGTCTGGCACAGATACGCAGTATTTT
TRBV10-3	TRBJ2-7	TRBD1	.	CAISESGTGGFYF	TGTGCCATCAGTGAGTCTGGGACAGGGGGCTTCTACTTC
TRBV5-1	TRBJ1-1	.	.	CASSPTAHILGVGTEAFF	TGCGCCAGCAGCCCGACCGCCCACATCCTCGGGGTAGGGACTGAAGCTTTCTTT
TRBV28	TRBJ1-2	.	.	CASRDQVNYGYTF	TGTGCCAGCAGGGATCAGGTTAACTATGGCTACACCTTC
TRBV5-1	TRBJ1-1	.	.	CASSLGSKNTEAFF	TGCGCCAGCAGCTTGGGCTCAAAGAACACTGAAGCTTTCTTT
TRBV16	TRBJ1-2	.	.	CASSRRLNYGYTF	TGTGCCAGCAGCCGACGGCTGAACTATGGCTACACCTTC
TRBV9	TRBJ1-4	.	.	CASSVGQDGFELFF	TGTGCCAGCAGCGTAGGACAGGACGGTTTCGAACTGTTTTTT
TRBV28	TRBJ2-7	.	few	CASSLNSGYEQYF	TGTGCCAGCAGTTTAAATTCAGGGTACGAGCAGTACTTC
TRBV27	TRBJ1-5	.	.	CASAADLYNQPQHF	TGTGCCAGCGCCGCCGACTTATACAATCAGCCCCAGCATTTT
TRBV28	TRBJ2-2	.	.	CASSLLAGELFF	TGTGCCAGCAGTTTATTGGCCGGGGAGCTGTTTTTT
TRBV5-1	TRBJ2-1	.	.	CASSFLGAAEQFF	TGCGCCAGCAGCTTTCTGGGAGCAGCCGAGCAGTTCTTC
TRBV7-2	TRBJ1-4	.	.	CASSLAGGEKLFF	TGTGCCAGCAGCTTAGCAGGGGGAGAAAAACTGTTTTTT
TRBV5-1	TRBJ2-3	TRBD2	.	CASSGTGTSEDTQYF	TGCGCCAGCAGCGGAACCGGGACTAGCGAAGATACGCAGTATTTT
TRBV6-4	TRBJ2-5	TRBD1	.	CASSVGQGETQYF	TGTGCCAGCAGTGTGGGACAGGGGGAGACCCAGTACTTC
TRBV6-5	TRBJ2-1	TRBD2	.	CASRRGLAGYTEQFF	TGTGCCAGCAGAAGAGGACTAGCGGGATATACTGAGCAGTTCTTC
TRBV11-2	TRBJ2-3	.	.	CASSLDRQPDTQYF	TGTGCCAGCAGCTTAGATCGTCAGCCAGATACGCAGTATTTT
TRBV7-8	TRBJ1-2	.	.	CASSQLDLPQHGYTF	TGTGCCAGCAGCCAACTAGACCTTCCACAACATGGCTACACCTTC
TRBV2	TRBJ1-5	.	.	CASSDDQGLNQPQHF	TGTGCCAGCAGCGACGACCAGGGGTTGAATCAGCCCCAGCATTTT
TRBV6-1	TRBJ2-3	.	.	CASSPGQTDTQYF	TGTGCCAGCAGCCCCGGACAGACAGATACGCAGTATTTT
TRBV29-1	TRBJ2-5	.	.	CSVERDLQETQYF	TGCAGCGTTGAAAGGGATCTCCAAGAGACCCAGTACTTC
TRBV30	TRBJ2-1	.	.	CAWSMSGRFNEQFF	TGTGCCTGGAGTATGAGCGGGCGGTTTAATGAGCAGTTCTTC
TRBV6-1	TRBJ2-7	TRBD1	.	CASSGQGTVSYEQYF	TGTGCCAGCAGTGGACAGGGGACGGTCTCCTACGAGCAGTACTTC
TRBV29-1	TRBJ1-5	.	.	CRWRGGQPQHF	TGCAGGTGGCGGGGGGGTCAGCCCCAGCATTTT
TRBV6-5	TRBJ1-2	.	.	CASSYSMDSYGYTF	TGTGCCAGCAGTTACTCGATGGACTCCTATGGCTACACCTTC
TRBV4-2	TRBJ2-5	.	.	CASSHSGGRETQYF	TGTGCCAGCAGCCACTCTGGGGGTAGGGAGACCCAGTACTTC
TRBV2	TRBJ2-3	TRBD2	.	CASCFGGDPDTQYF	TGTGCCAGCTGCTTTGGGGGGGATCCAGATACGCAGTATTTT
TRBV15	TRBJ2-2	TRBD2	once	CATSSARLAGGPGELFF	TGTGCCACCAGCAGTGCCCGGCTAGCGGGAGGGCCCGGGGAGCTGTTTTTT
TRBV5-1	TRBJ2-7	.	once	CASSPSSYSDEQYF	TGCGCCAGCAGCCCATCCTCCTACAGTGACGAGCAGTACTTC
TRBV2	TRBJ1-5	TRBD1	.	CAGTGTVGNQPQHF	TGTGCCGGGACGGGGACAGTCGGCAATCAGCCCCAGCATTTT
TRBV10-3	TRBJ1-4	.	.	CAISEQINEKLFF	TGTGCCATCAGTGAACAGATTAATGAAAAACTGTTTTTT
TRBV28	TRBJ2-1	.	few	CASSLRTEQFF	TGTGCCAGCAGTTTGAGGACGGAGCAGTTCTTC